The clone carrying this TCR beta chain was recorded a few times. Each CDR3 protein is one row after TCRdb ran MiXCR on the PCR reads. Among more than 9,500 distinct CDR3 sequences listed, 55% to 70% were seen once. This entry is derived from a study of tumor-infiltrating lymphocytes in oesophageal squamous cell carcinoma. The CDR3 is made up of 17 amino acids. The J segment lost 5 bases and the V segment lost 2 bases, leaving 11 bases of the junction unmatched. The V gene's germline CDR1 is MDHEN and CDR2 SYDVKM. This rearrangement joins TRBV28 to TRBJ1-2; 10 bases are a match to TRBD1. The sequence was collected from a female donor with esophageal squamous cell carcinoma. The sample taken for sequencing was esophageal tumor tissue. Here the CDR3 reads CASSLRTGTGVIYGYTF. The CDR3 DNA reads as TGTGCCAGCAGTTTACGTACCGGGACAGGGGTTATATATGGCTACACCTTC.